One sample yielded the 15 T cell receptor beta chains listed below, sequenced in a study of blood T cell repertoires in COVID-19. The data were produced by immunoSEQ multiplex PCR, yet TCRdb's version contains in-frame clones alone and is incomplete. The sample carries about 170,000 clones, about nine tenths recorded once. Input material: peripheral blood. These receptors all come from a man between 18 and 35 years old with COVID-19, enrolled during active disease.

The chain employs TRBV7-2 and TRBJ2-1; TRBD2 matches at 13 bases. Germline lookup yields CDR1 SGHTA and CDR2 FQGNSA. The CDR3 spans 14 residues. V lost 10 bases to trimming and J lost 2 bases; unmatched junction nucleotides: 2. CDR3 sequence (DNA): TGTGCCACCGGACTAGCGGGAGCCTACAATGAGCAGTTCTTC. Protein sequence: CATGLAGAYNEQFF.

The V call is TRBV28, the J call TRBJ2-7; perhaps TRBD1 as D (6 bases). The V end was cut by 7 bases, the J end by 7 bases, with 11 bases between. Germline V gene data show CDR1 as MDHEN and CDR2 as SYDVKM. This CDR3 has 11 residues. As DNA, the CDR3 is TGTGCCAGCAAGGGGGTAAGGGAGCAGTACTTC. As protein: CASKGVREQYF.

CDR3 nucleotides: TGTGCCAGCAGTCGGGACAGAGATGGCTACACCTTC. Its protein is CASSRDRDGYTF. The rearrangement uses TRBV6-6 and TRBJ1-2; 7 bases align to TRBD1. The V and J ends lost 5 bases and 6 bases, in that order; junction bases with no gene match: 3. This CDR3 has 12 residues. From germline, CDR1 is MNHNY and CDR2 SVGAGI (reference sequence).

CDR3 nucleotides: TGTGCCAGCATAGATCTGGCGGGAGGTCCGGGCCGGGAGCTGTTTTTT. It yields the protein CASIDLAGGPGRELFF. The V gene is TRBV28, the J gene TRBJ2-2; 8 nucleotides line up with TRBD2. J was trimmed by 9 bases and V by 7 bases; bases with no gene match: 16. This CDR3 is 16 amino acids long. CDR1 and CDR2 (germline): MDHEN, SYDVKM.

The rearrangement links TRBV7-2 to TRBJ2-1, with 9 bases matching TRBD2. CDR1 and CDR2 (germline): SGHTA, FQGNSA. The CDR3 consists of 14 residues. The ends lost 3 bases at V and 11 bases at J; junction bases unmatched: 8. CDR3 loop: CASSFSLSGSKQFF. In DNA, the CDR3 is TGTGCCAGCAGCTTCAGCCTTAGCGGGAGCAAGCAGTTCTTC. Based on the CDR3 plus reference TRBV7-2 and TRBJ2-1, the full variable domain is GAGVSQSPSNKVTEKGKDVELRCDPISGHTALYWYRQSLGQGLEFLIYFQGNSAPDKSGLPSDRFSAERTGGSVSTLTIQRTQQEDSAVYLCASSFSLSGSKQFFGPGTRLTVL.

The chain is built from TRBV5-1 and TRBJ1-1, with D possibly TRBD1 on 6 matching bases. Germline CDR1 and CDR2: SGHRS and YFSETQ. CDR3 size: 16 residues. Trimming pared 0 bases from V and 1 base from J, leaving 13 bases between. Written as DNA, the CDR3 is TGCGCCAGCAGCTTGGCCCCTACAGGGAGGAACACTGAAGCTTTCTTT. It translates to CASSLAPTGRNTEAFF.

J is TRBJ2-7 and V is TRBV6-5; D possibly corresponds to TRBD2 (6 bases). V was pared by 5 bases and J by 2 bases, with 16 bases between. The CDR3 contains 15 residues. From germline, CDR1 is MNHEY and CDR2 SVGAGI. CDR3 bases: TGTGCCAGCAGTCGGCCGTCCAGGACTACCTACGAGCAGTACTTC. Its protein product is CASSRPSRTTYEQYF.

This clone appeared a single time. The gene calls are TRBV28 and TRBJ2-7; TRBD2 is a possible D gene (6 bases). The germline gives CDR1 MDHEN, CDR2 SYDVKM. V lost 3 bases, J lost 6 bases, and 12 bases lay in between. This CDR3 spans 13 amino acids. CDR3 sequence reads: CASSFSRRGEQYF. The CDR3 DNA sequence: TGTGCCAGCAGTTTTAGTAGGAGGGGCGAGCAGTACTTC.

The chain links TRBV7-2 to TRBJ1-3, with D maybe TRBD1 (6 bases). V lost 5 bases and J 1 base, leaving 9 bases between the germline ends. This CDR3 is 14 amino acids long. CDR1 and CDR2 (germline): SGHTA, FQGNSA. The chain's CDR3 is CASSATGSGNTIYF. DNA for the CDR3: TGTGCCAGCAGCGCGACAGGTTCTGGAAACACCATATATTTT.

The chain uses TRBV7-2 and TRBJ1-2; D ambiguous. With 2 bases removed from V and 6 bases from J, the gap between germline ends came to 13 bases. This CDR3 is built from 14 residues. CDR1 and CDR2 from the germline V gene are SGHTA and FQGNSA. As DNA, the CDR3 is TGTGCCAGCAGCTTAAGCGGCAGACACAATGGCTACACCTTC. As protein: CASSLSGRHNGYTF. Using reference TRBV7-2 and TRBJ1-2 for the parts outside the CDR3, the full variable domain is GAGVSQSPSNKVTEKGKDVELRCDPISGHTALYWYRQSLGQGLEFLIYFQGNSAPDKSGLPSDRFSAERTGGSVSTLTIQRTQQEDSAVYLCASSLSGRHNGYTFGSGTRLTVV.

The chain combines TRBV6-6 with TRBJ1-2; 8 bases line up with TRBD1. After removal of 5 bases from V and 6 bases from J, the junction contained 11 bases not matched to a gene. Germline CDR1 reads MNHNY; CDR2 reads SVGAGI (reference sequence). CDR3 size: 15 residues. The chain's CDR3 is CASSPLFPGGDGYTF. The CDR3 DNA follows: TGTGCCAGCAGTCCGCTTTTCCCAGGGGGCGATGGCTACACCTTC.

This chain uses TRBV11-2 with TRBJ1-2; possible D gene TRBD1, 6 bases. The germline V gene has CDR1 SGHAT and CDR2 FQNNGV. Trimming removed 4 bases at V and 4 bases at J, with 25 bases between. The CDR3 is 18 amino acids. CDR3 sequence reads: CASSSYQQSFQGTYGYTF. CDR3 DNA: TGTGCCAGCAGCTCATATCAACAGTCCTTCCAGGGGACCTATGGCTACACCTTC.

This clone was detected only once. The V gene is TRBV10-3, the J gene TRBJ2-4, with 7 bases identical to TRBD1. The CDR3 has 15 amino acids. CDR1 is ENHRY and CDR2 is SYGVKD in the germline V gene. J gave up 1 base and V 3 bases, and 3 bases lay outside the gene matches. The CDR3, as DNA: TGTGCCATCAGTGAAACAGGGGATGCCAAAAACATTCAGTACTTC. The encoded protein is CAISETGDAKNIQYF.

V gene TRBV19 combines with J gene TRBJ2-7; weak D call: TRBD1 (6 bases). Trimming took off 6 bases at V and 3 bases at J, with 15 bases between the two ends. Germline-derived CDR1 and CDR2 are LNHDA and SQIVND (reference sequence). The CDR3 length is 14 residues. The CDR3 nucleotides read TGTGCCAGTAGCACCTTTGGGGGCCACTACGAGCAGTACTTC. This encodes CASSTFGGHYEQYF.

The chain is built from TRBV5-4 and TRBJ1-3; 9 bases map to TRBD1. The CDR3 length is 15 residues. Germline CDR1 reads SGHNT; CDR2 reads YYREEE (reference sequence). With V trimmed by 5 bases and J by 3 bases, 6 bases remained unmatched. The CDR3 DNA sequence: TGTGCCAGCAGTTACTGGACAGGGGATGGAAACACCATATATTTT. Protein sequence: CASSYWTGDGNTIYF. The full variable domain, its missing parts supplied by reference TRBV5-4 and TRBJ1-3, is ETGVTQSPTHLIKTRGQQVTLRCSSQSGHNTVSWYQQALGQGPQFIFQYYREEENGRGNFPPRFSGLQFPNYSSELNVNALELDDSALYLCASSYWTGDGNTIYFGEGSWLTVV.